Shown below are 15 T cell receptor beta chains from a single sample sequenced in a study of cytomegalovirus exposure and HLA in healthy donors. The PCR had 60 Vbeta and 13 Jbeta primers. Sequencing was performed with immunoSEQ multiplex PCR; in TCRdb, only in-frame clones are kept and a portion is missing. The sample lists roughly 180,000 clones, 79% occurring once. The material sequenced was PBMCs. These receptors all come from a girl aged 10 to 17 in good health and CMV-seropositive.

The CDR3 reads CASSLRTSGVYEQYF. In DNA form, the CDR3 reads TGTGCCAGCAGCTTAAGGACTAGCGGGGTCTACGAGCAGTACTTC. This rearrangement joins TRBV13 to TRBJ2-7; 12 bases fit TRBD2. CDR3 length: 15 amino acids. CDR1 is PRHDT, CDR2 FYEKMQ, per germline (reference sequence). J was trimmed by 3 bases and V by 2 bases; bases with no gene match: 2.

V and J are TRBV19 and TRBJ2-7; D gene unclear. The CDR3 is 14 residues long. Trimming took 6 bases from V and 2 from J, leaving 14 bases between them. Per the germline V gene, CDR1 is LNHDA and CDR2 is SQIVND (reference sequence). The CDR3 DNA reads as TGTGCCAGTAGCCGCAAGACAAGAACCTACGAGCAGTACTTC. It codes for CASSRKTRTYEQYF.

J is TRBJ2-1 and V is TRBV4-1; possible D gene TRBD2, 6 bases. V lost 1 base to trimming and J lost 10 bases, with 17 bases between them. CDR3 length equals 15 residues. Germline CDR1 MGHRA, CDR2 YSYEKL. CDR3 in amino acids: CASSQAQPGRDEQFF. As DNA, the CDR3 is TGCGCCAGCAGCCAAGCCCAGCCCGGGCGGGACGAGCAGTTCTTC.

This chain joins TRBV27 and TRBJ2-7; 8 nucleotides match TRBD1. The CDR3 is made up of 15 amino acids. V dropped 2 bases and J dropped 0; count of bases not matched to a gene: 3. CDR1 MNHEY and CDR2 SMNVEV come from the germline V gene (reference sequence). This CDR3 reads CASSLIGTGSYEQYF. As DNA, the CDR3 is TGTGCCAGCAGTTTAATCGGGACAGGCTCCTACGAGCAGTACTTC.

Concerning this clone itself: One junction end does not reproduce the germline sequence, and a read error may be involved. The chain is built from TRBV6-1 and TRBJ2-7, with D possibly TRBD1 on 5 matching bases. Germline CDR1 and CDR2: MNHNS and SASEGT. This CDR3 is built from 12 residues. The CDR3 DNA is TGTGCTAGCACAGGCGCCGCCTACGAGCAGTACTTC. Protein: CASTGAAYEQYF.

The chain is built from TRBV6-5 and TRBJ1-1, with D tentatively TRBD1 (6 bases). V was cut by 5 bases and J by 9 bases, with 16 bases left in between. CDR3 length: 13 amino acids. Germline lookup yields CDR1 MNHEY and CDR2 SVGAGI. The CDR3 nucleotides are TGTGCCAGCAGTGATGATACAGGGACGAAAGCTTTCTTT. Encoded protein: CASSDDTGTKAFF.

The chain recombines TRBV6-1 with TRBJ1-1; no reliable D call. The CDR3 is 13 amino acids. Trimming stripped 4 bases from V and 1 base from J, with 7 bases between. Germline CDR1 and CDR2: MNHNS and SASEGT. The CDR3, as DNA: TGTGCCAGCAGTGCCAGCGGGAACACTGAAGCTTTCTTT. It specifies CASSASGNTEAFF.

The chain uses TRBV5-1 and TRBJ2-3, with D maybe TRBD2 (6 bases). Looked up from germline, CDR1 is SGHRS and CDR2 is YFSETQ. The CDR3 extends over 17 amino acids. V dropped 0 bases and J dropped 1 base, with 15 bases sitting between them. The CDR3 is CASSLGVVGGGTDTQYF. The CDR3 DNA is TGCGCCAGCAGCTTGGGGGTTGTAGGCGGGGGCACAGATACGCAGTATTTT.

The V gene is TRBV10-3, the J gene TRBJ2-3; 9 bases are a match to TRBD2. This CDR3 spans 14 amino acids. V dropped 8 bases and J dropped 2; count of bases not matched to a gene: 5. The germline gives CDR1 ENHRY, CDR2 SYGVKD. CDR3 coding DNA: TGTGCCATCGCGGGGGGGCCTACCACAGATACGCAGTATTTT. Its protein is CAIAGGPTTDTQYF.

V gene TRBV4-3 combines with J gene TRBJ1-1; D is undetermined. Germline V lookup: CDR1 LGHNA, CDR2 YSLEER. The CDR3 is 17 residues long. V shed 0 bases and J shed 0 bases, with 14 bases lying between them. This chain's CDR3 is CASSQDLGGNLNTEAFF. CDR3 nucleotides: TGCGCCAGCAGCCAAGATTTAGGCGGTAACCTGAACACTGAAGCTTTCTTT.

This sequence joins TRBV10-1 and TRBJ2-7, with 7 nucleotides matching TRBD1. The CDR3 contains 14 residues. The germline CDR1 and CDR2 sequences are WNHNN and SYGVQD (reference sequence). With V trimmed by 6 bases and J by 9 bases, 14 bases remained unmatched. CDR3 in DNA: TGCGCCAGCAGCGAGGGACAGCCAATCTCGCCGCAGTACTTC. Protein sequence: CASSEGQPISPQYF.

The chain's CDR3 is CASSLKASGLYEQYF. DNA for the CDR3: TGCGCCAGCAGCTTGAAGGCTAGCGGGCTCTACGAGCAGTACTTC. The V and J genes are TRBV5-1 and TRBJ2-7; 8 nucleotides align to TRBD2. V trimming: 1 base; J trimming: 3 bases; junction bases outside the gene matches: 6. The V gene's germline CDR1 is SGHRS and CDR2 YFSETQ. The CDR3 totals 15 residues.

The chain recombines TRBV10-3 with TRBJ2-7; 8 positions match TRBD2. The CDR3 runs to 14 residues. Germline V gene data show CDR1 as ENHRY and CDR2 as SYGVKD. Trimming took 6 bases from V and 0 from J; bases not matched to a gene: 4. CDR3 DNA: TGTGCCATCAGGGCGGGGGGAGCCTCCTACGAGCAGTACTTC. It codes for CAIRAGGASYEQYF.

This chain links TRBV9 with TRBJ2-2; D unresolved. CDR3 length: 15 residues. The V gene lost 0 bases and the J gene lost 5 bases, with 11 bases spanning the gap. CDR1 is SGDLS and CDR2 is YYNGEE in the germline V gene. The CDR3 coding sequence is TGTGCCAGCAGCGTAGATCTCCCGAGAACCGGGGAGCTGTTTTTT. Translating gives CASSVDLPRTGELFF.

CDR3 sequence: CASSYSLISTDTQYF. CDR3 coding DNA: TGTGCCAGCAGTTACTCCTTAATTAGCACAGATACGCAGTATTTT. The chain links TRBV6-5 to TRBJ2-3; D uncertain. The CDR3 totals 15 residues. V lost 0 bases and J 0 bases, leaving 7 bases between the germline ends. Germline V CDR1 and CDR2: MNHEY, SVGAGI.